The rows below give T cell receptor beta chains drawn from one sample of a study of T cells in Graves' hyperthyroidism and ophthalmopathy. MiXCR was run by TCRdb on the multiplex PCR reads, yielding one entry per CDR3 protein. The sample contains hundreds of thousands of distinct CDR3 sequences, around a third of which appear only once. The sequenced sample consisted of blood. These TCRs come from a woman in her thirties or forties with Graves' hyperthyroidism. Both conserved end residues are part of each CDR3. A D gene is named only where the DNA matches it firmly. A clone size is listed for some rows: how often the clone was seen (once, few, many), or a class if it is expanded.

size: many
D: NA
V: TRBV7-8
J: TRBJ2-7
DNA: TGTGCCAGCAGCTTAATTACAACCTACGAGCAGTACTTC
CDR3: CASSLITTYEQYF

size: many
D: NA
V: TRBV5-1
J: TRBJ2-2
DNA: TGCGCCAGCAGCTTGGCCGAGGGGACCGGGGAGCTGTTTTTT
CDR3: CASSLAEGTGELFF

size: NA
D: TRBD1
V: TRBV7-9
J: TRBJ2-6
DNA: TGTGCCAGCAGCTTGGGACAGGGGACCTCTGGGGCCAACGTCCTGACTTTC
CDR3: CASSLGQGTSGANVLTF

size: once
D: TRBD1
V: TRBV7-8
J: TRBJ2-5
DNA: TGTGCCAGCAGCCCCCGGGACAGGCAAGAGACCCAGTACTTC
CDR3: CASSPRDRQETQYF

size: once
D: NA
V: TRBV7-6
J: TRBJ1-4
DNA: TGCGCCAGCAGCCAAGGATTTGTGGAAAAACTGTTTTTT
CDR3: CASSQGFVEKLFF

size: many
D: NA
V: TRBV25-1
J: TRBJ2-7
DNA: TGTGCCAGCAGTGATATACACTACGAGCAGTACTTC
CDR3: CASSDIHYEQYF

size: NA
D: NA
V: TRBV5-8
J: TRBJ1-2
DNA: TGTGCCAGCAGCTTGTACAGGGAACCCTATGGCTACACCTTC
CDR3: CASSLYREPYGYTF

size: NA
D: TRBD1
V: TRBV11-2
J: TRBJ1-2
DNA: TGTGCCAGCAGCTCACAGACAGGGGGCGCAGGTGGCTACACCTTC
CDR3: CASSSQTGGAGGYTF

size: NA
D: NA
V: TRBV9
J: TRBJ1-2
DNA: TGTGCCAGCTCACAAGACCACGGGGGCTACACCTTC
CDR3: CASSQDHGGYTF

size: many
D: TRBD1
V: TRBV10-3
J: TRBJ2-7
DNA: TGTGCCATCACTAGTGGGACAGACCCCTACGAGCAGTACTTC
CDR3: CAITSGTDPYEQYF

size: many
D: TRBD1
V: TRBV29-1
J: TRBJ2-7
DNA: TGCAGCGTTTCTCCCACGTGGGACAGCTACGAGCAGTACTTC
CDR3: CSVSPTWDSYEQYF

size: NA
D: NA
V: TRBV19
J: TRBJ2-7
DNA: TGTGCCAGCCGGGCCCCCAACGACGAGCAGTACTTC
CDR3: CASRAPNDEQYF

size: many
D: NA
V: TRBV7-2
J: TRBJ1-1
DNA: TGTGCCAGCAGCTTATACACAGCCACTGAAGCTTTCTTT
CDR3: CASSLYTATEAFF

size: NA
D: NA
V: TRBV7-3
J: TRBJ2-2
DNA: TGTGCCAGCAGCCCCCGGGTGGGGGGCGACACCGGGGAGCTGTTTTTT
CDR3: CASSPRVGGDTGELFF

size: many
D: NA
V: TRBV7-7
J: TRBJ1-2
DNA: TGTGCTAGCATCCAGAGGGGTGGGGAAAGCTACACCTTC
CDR3: CASIQRGGESYTF

size: few
D: TRBD2
V: TRBV7-9
J: TRBJ2-7
DNA: TGTGCCAGCAGCCAGGTCCCCGGGACTAGTCCCTACGAGCAGTACTTC
CDR3: CASSQVPGTSPYEQYF

size: NA
D: NA
V: TRBV10-2
J: TRBJ1-1
DNA: TGTGCCAGCAGTTTATTCACGCCTAGTGGGAGTTACACTGAAGCTTTCTTT
CDR3: CASSLFTPSGSYTEAFF

size: many
D: NA
V: TRBV7-3
J: TRBJ1-1
DNA: TGTGCCAGCAGCTCGCAAAAGGTGGGGAGGGGGAGCACTGAAGCTTTCTTT
CDR3: CASSSQKVGRGSTEAFF

size: few
D: NA
V: TRBV20-1
J: TRBJ1-3
DNA: TGCAGTGCTAGATATGGAAACACCATATATTTT
CDR3: CSARYGNTIYF

size: NA
D: NA
V: TRBV9
J: TRBJ1-5
DNA: TGTGCCAGCAGCGCAGGGACACTGACATCAAATCAGCCCCAGCATTTT
CDR3: CASSAGTLTSNQPQHF

size: NA
D: TRBD1
V: TRBV10-3
J: TRBJ1-2
DNA: TGTGCCATCAGTGCTGGGGACAGGGGGTTTAATGGCTACACCTTC
CDR3: CAISAGDRGFNGYTF

size: few
D: NA
V: TRBV16
J: TRBJ1-3
DNA: TGTGCCAGCAGCCTAATGGACTCTGGAAACACCATATATTTT
CDR3: CASSLMDSGNTIYF

size: NA
D: NA
V: TRBV7-2
J: TRBJ2-2
DNA: TGTGCCAGCAGCTGGGGGGGCCCCGGGGAGCTGTTTTTT
CDR3: CASSWGGPGELFF

size: once
D: NA
V: TRBV28
J: TRBJ1-6
DNA: TGTGCCAGCAATACATTCGGGGAGAATTCACCCCTCCACTTT
CDR3: CASNTFGENSPLHF

size: many
D: NA
V: TRBV25-1
J: TRBJ2-7
DNA: TGTGCCAGTAGTGAACCGGGACGGTACTCCTACGAGCAGTACTTC
CDR3: CASSEPGRYSYEQYF

size: many
D: NA
V: TRBV24-1
J: TRBJ2-7
DNA: TGTGCCACCAGTGATCCACTAGTAGGGGATTACGAGCAGTACTTC
CDR3: CATSDPLVGDYEQYF

size: NA
D: NA
V: TRBV6-1
J: TRBJ1-3
DNA: TGTGCCAGCAAACCGGACGGGGGGAACTCTGGAAACACCATATATTTT
CDR3: CASKPDGGNSGNTIYF